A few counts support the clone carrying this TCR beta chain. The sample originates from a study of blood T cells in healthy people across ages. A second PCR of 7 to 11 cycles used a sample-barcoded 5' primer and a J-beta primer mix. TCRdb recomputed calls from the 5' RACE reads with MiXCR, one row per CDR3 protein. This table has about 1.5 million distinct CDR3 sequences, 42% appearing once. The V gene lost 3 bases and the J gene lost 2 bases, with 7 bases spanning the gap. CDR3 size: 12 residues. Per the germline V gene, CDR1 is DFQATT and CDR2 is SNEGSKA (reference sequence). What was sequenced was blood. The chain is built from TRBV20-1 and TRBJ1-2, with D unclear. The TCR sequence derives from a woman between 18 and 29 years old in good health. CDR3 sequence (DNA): TGCAGTGCTAGGAAGAGCAACTATGGCTACACCTTC. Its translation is CSARKSNYGYTF.